This T cell receptor beta chain appears in the sequencing data of a study of cytomegalovirus exposure and HLA in healthy donors. Findings and caveats of the study: Accurate predictions that matched the HLA-A and HLA-B alleles of most subjects were reportedly made from TCR beta sequences. The investigators catalogued some 150 TCR beta chains as cytomegalovirus-associated. Sequencing artifact likely explains a cluster of highly shared sequence variants.

Points on this clone: Its antigen is still unknown.

With 60 Vbeta and 13 Jbeta primers, the PCR was carried out. The protocol was immunoSEQ multiplex PCR, while the TCRdb copy is restricted to in-frame clones and leaves out a portion. This table has over 150,000 clones, roughly four fifths appearing once. The germline CDR1 and CDR2 sequences are KGHSH and LQKENI. The V gene lost 2 bases and the J gene lost 2 bases, with 10 bases spanning the gap. The CDR3 runs to 14 residues. The rearrangement links TRBV18 to TRBJ2-7; D ambiguous. The receptor was derived from a man over 45 in good health and CMV-seropositive. What was sequenced was PBMCs. This CDR3 is CASSPDMAPYEQYF. DNA of the CDR3: TGTGCCAGCTCACCAGATATGGCTCCCTACGAGCAGTACTTC.